The rows below give T cell receptor beta chains drawn from one sample of a study of monozygotic twins with cystic fibrosis. Sequencing used immunoSEQ multiplex PCR; TCRdb keeps in-frame clones, though not all of them. The sample holds around 34,000 clones, about 92% seen once. Sequencing was performed on blood. These receptors came from a girl aged 2 to 10 with cystic fibrosis. The conserved cysteine and the conserved F or W are not part of the CDR3 here.

j_call v_call cdr3_aa
TRBJ1-3 TRBV7-8 ASSLVRRSGNTIY
TRBJ1-4 TRBV29-1 SVGDSGAEKLF
TRBJ2-1 TRBV30 ACRLAGVAEQF
TRBJ1-1 TRBV6-1 ASSERNRQYAAF
TRBJ1-1 TRBV7-2 ASSPNRGTEAF
TRBJ1-4 TRBV19 ASSVPTGGEEKLF
TRBJ2-6 TRBV4-1 ASSQDSRTRGPGANVLT
TRBJ2-2 TRBV7-9 ASSSQGAGELF
TRBJ2-6 TRBV6-5 ASRHSGANVLT
TRBJ2-2 TRBV6-1 ATILEGAYTGELF
TRBJ2-5 TRBV9 ASSTRDHQETQY
TRBJ2-7 TRBV13 ASSLGFPDSYEQY
TRBJ2-2 TRBV19 ASSSAPNTGELF
TRBJ2-2 TRBV30 AWRRENTGELF
TRBJ2-1 TRBV13 ASSPGLASYNEQF
TRBJ1-2 TRBV28 ASSPGTAGGYT
TRBJ1-5 TRBV19 ASSITGDNQPQH
TRBJ2-1 TRBV15 ATSKRSGWGYNEQF
TRBJ2-5 TRBV30 AWSLTGEEETQY
TRBJ2-1 TRBV2 ASSETAGGSYNEQF
TRBJ2-1 TRBV10-3 AISGKGGASYNEQF
TRBJ1-1 TRBV7-9 ASTPTTANTEAF
TRBJ1-2 TRBV15 ATSRVEGRNYGYT
TRBJ2-7 TRBV6-5 ASSSGGPYEQY
TRBJ1-5 TRBV12-5 ASATGRVGQPQH
TRBJ1-1 TRBV19 ASSRTGRRPEAF
TRBJ2-3 TRBV4-1 ASSQDPEVADTQY
TRBJ1-4 TRBV28 ASTAGGLNEKLF
TRBJ2-7 TRBV5-1 ASSIGGGSYEQY
TRBJ1-2 TRBV15 ATSRDGRGYT
TRBJ1-3 TRBV29-1 SVEVTGPGNTIY
TRBJ1-1 TRBV30 AWSVTLSGILNTEAF
TRBJ1-5 TRBV7-8 ASSLAPTGADQPQH
TRBJ1-1 TRBV19 ASRPIAGRTTEAF
TRBJ2-1 TRBV13 ASSTSSYNEQF
TRBJ1-5 TRBV7-2 ASSYRGHQPQH
TRBJ1-1 TRBV6-1 ASSEVSTLNTEAF
TRBJ1-2 TRBV25-1 ASSEYRANYGYT
TRBJ2-1 TRBV19 ASSTGDRANEQF
TRBJ1-2 TRBV19 ASSITTGNYGYT